This T cell receptor (beta chain) stems from a study of T cells in Graves' hyperthyroidism and ophthalmopathy. Regions amplified from RNA transcripts were the TCR beta CDR3 regions. HTBI primers drove first-round RT-PCR of the TCR CDR3. MiXCR was run by TCRdb on the multiplex PCR reads, yielding one entry per CDR3 protein. The data show around 600,000 distinct CDR3 sequences, with about 45% seen just once and 6.5% to 9% held by the top ten. This clonotype has a count of ten or more. The CDR3 loop spans 13 amino acids. Trimming removed 4 bases from V and 4 bases from J; junction bases left unmatched: 4. Germline values: CDR1 SGDLS, CDR2 YYNGEE.

Sequences were obtained from peripheral blood or thyroid tissue (not recorded which). The receptor was isolated from an adult man with Graves' disease, either hyperthyroidism or ophthalmopathy (not recorded which). The rearrangement links TRBV9 to TRBJ1-2; 7 bases agree with TRBD1. CDR3 sequence (DNA): TGTGCCAGCAGCCCGACAGGGAGCTATGGCTACACCTTC. Amino acids: CASSPTGSYGYTF.